This T cell receptor (beta chain) was documented in a study of T-cell memory formation after mild COVID-19. TCRdb independently ran MiXCR on the 5' RACE reads; one entry per CDR3 protein. The sample has under 300,000 distinct CDR3 sequences; roughly a tenth are singletons. This clonotype occurred many times. What it recognizes is unknown. Germline assignment: CDR1 MNHEY and CDR2 SVGEGT. With 7 bases removed from V and 3 bases from J, the gap between germline ends came to 27 bases. The CDR3 has 18 residues. Study-level findings and limits: Some SARS-CoV-2-responding clones were already detected in memory before infection. Still unconfirmed is whether the second-wave clones peaking on day 37 recognized SARS-CoV-2.

The chain couples TRBV6-2 or TRBV6-3 to TRBJ1-2; unclear D gene. This receptor was identified in a man between 18 and 29 years old who had mild COVID-19 (a few samples of this study predate the infection). Cell type and time point are not known. The sequenced sample consisted of PBMCs or a T cell subset sorted from them (not recorded which). The CDR3 sequence is CASTHSTDSPQEDYGYTF. DNA for the CDR3: TGTGCCAGCACCCATTCCACGGACTCTCCTCAAGAGGACTATGGCTACACCTTC.